These T cell receptor beta chains were read from a single sample in a study of T cell responses to AZD1222 COVID-19 vaccine. Sequenced by immunoSEQ multiplex PCR; TCRdb stores in-frame clones only, minus some. The sample includes 65,000 to 100,000 clones, around 93% seen only once; the top ten take roughly 8%. Material: peripheral blood, obtained 28 days after the second AZD1222 dose. The receptors here all came from an adult who received the AZD1222 COVID-19 vaccine. The CDR3 runs from the conserved cysteine through the conserved F or W. The D gene is left open where the match is weak. A clone size is listed for some rows: how often the clone was seen (once, few, many), or a class if it is expanded.

clone size | D gene | J gene | V gene | CDR3 DNA | CDR3 protein
few | TRBD2 | TRBJ2-3 | TRBV4-1 | TGCGCCAGCAGCCCCGGGCCACTAGCGGGAGGGCCTGGCACAGATACGCAGTATTTT | CASSPGPLAGGPGTDTQYF
once | . | TRBJ2-7 | TRBV15 | TGTGCCACCAGCAGGCGAAATTCAGGGTTACTCTACGAGCAGTACTTC | CATSRRNSGLLYEQYF
. | . | TRBJ2-3 | TRBV7-3 | TGTGCCAGCAGCTTAGAACCCATGAGCACAGATACGCAGTATTTT | CASSLEPMSTDTQYF
. | . | TRBJ1-1 | TRBV5-4 | TGTGCCAGCAGCTTATCAGGGTGGAGGAACACTGAAGCTTTCTTT | CASSLSGWRNTEAFF
. | TRBD1 | TRBJ2-7 | TRBV4-1 | TGCGCCAGCAGCCAAGATCTCAGGGGGCGACAAGAGCAGTACTTC | CASSQDLRGRQEQYF
. | TRBD2 | TRBJ2-1 | TRBV27 | TGTGCCAGCAGTCCGATAATGCGGGGGTACAATGAGCAGTTCTTC | CASSPIMRGYNEQFF
. | . | TRBJ1-6 | TRBV5-4 | TGTGCCAGCAGCTGGGACTCTAATTCACCCCTCCACTTT | CASSWDSNSPLHF
few | . | TRBJ1-4 | TRBV2 | TGTGCCAGCAGGACCCAACAGGTGGCTAATGAAAAACTGTTTTTT | CASRTQQVANEKLFF
. | TRBD1 | TRBJ2-1 | TRBV19 | TGTGCCAGTAGTGTGGACAGGTCTAGTGAGCAGTTCTTC | CASSVDRSSEQFF
. | . | TRBJ1-6 | TRBV30 | TGTGCCTGGACCCCTTTGGCACGCATTAATTCACCCCTCCACTTT | CAWTPLARINSPLHF
once | . | TRBJ2-7 | TRBV28 | TGTGCCAGCAGCACTAGCTCCACCATTTACGAGCAGTACTTC | CASSTSSTIYEQYF
once | . | TRBJ2-7 | TRBV28 | TGTGCCAGCAGGGGCGGGGTGGGGCCATACGAGCAGTACTTC | CASRGGVGPYEQYF
. | TRBD2 | TRBJ2-3 | TRBV7-2 | TGTGCCAGCAGCCCTCTAGCGGGAATCTCAGATACGCAGTATTTT | CASSPLAGISDTQYF
once | . | TRBJ2-1 | TRBV12-5 | TGTGCTAGTGGTTTGGAGCTTTCCGGAACCTACAATGAGCAGTTCTTC | CASGLELSGTYNEQFF
once | . | TRBJ2-2 | TRBV19 | TGTGCCAGTACCCCCCAGCGTCTAACCGGGGAGCTGTTTTTT | CASTPQRLTGELFF
. | . | TRBJ2-1 | TRBV30 | TGTGCCTGGAGGCCAAGGCCCCGGCAGGAGGTTGAGCAGTTCTTC | CAWRPRPRQEVEQFF
once | . | TRBJ1-1 | TRBV2 | TGTGCCGTCAACGGGGGAGGGTACACTGAAGCTTTCTTT | CAVNGGGYTEAFF
once | TRBD1 | TRBJ1-2 | TRBV29-1 | TGCAGCGCGCTGGGACAGGGATCGAGTAACTATGGCTACACCTTC | CSALGQGSSNYGYTF
. | TRBD1 | TRBJ2-7 | TRBV28 | TGTGCCAGCACCCCGACAGGGTCCCCCTACGAGCAGTACTTC | CASTPTGSPYEQYF
few | . | TRBJ1-1 | TRBV27 | TGTGCCAGCAGTTCGGAATTGAACACTGAAGCTTTCTTT | CASSSELNTEAFF
. | . | TRBJ2-1 | TRBV7-9 | TGTGCCAGCAGCGCAAGGAGGGATGGGGTAGTAAGTGAGCAGTTCTTC | CASSARRDGVVSEQFF
. | . | TRBJ1-6 | TRBV6-7 | TGTGCCAGCAGTTACTCGAGGGAGGAACAACCGGGACAAAGCTCCTATAATTCACCCCTCCACTTT | CASSYSREEQPGQSSYNSPLHF
. | TRBD1 | TRBJ1-1 | TRBV7-8 | TGTGCCAGCAGCCCTGAGGGGACAGGGGGCCCTGAAGCTTTCTTT | CASSPEGTGGPEAFF